This TCR beta chain was observed in a study of T-cell reconstitution after alpha-beta-depleted transplantation in children. At least ten counts were recorded for this clonotype. Molecular barcoding with unique molecular identifiers was used for the TCRbeta library. TCRdb re-analysed the PCR reads in MiXCR, keeping a single row per CDR3 protein. The repertoire holds approximately 490,000 distinct CDR3 sequences, with around 12% as singletons. Trimming shortened V by 2 bases and J by 3 bases, and 9 bases separated the two germline ends. The CDR3 has 14 residues. The sequences come from PBMCs from the stem cell graft donor, collected from the stem cell graft. The J gene is TRBJ2-3, the V gene TRBV12-3 or TRBV12-4; D ambiguous. The receptor's source is a human donor who donated a stem cell graft to a child with combined immunodeficiency. This CDR3 is CASSLMGITDTQYF. The DNA of the CDR3 is TGTGCCAGCAGTTTAATGGGTATTACAGATACGCAGTATTTT.